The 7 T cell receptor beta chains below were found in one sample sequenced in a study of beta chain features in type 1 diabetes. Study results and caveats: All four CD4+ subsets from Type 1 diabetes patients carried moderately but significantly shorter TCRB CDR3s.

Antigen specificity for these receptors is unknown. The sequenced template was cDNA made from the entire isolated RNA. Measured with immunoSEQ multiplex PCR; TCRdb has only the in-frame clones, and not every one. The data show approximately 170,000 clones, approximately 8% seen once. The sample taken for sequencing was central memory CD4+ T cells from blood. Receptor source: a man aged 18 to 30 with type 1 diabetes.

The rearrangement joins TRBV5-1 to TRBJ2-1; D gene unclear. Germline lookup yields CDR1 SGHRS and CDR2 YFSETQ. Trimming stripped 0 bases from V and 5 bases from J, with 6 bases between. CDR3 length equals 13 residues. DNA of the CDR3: TGCGCCAGCAGCTTGGAAGCGAACAATGAGCAGTTCTTC. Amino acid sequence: CASSLEANNEQFF. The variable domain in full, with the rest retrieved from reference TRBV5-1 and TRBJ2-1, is KAGVTQTPRYLIKTRGQQVTLSCSPISGHRSVSWYQQTPGQGLQFLFEYFSETQRNKGNFPGRFSGRQFSNSRSEMNVSTLELGDSALYLCASSLEANNEQFFGPGTRLTVL.

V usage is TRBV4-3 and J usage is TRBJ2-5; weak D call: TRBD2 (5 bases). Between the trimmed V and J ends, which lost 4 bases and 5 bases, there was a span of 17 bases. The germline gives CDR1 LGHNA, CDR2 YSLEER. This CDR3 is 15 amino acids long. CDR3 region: CASSPYGGRAETQYF. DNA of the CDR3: TGCGCCAGCAGCCCCTACGGAGGTCGGGCGGAGACCCAGTACTTC.

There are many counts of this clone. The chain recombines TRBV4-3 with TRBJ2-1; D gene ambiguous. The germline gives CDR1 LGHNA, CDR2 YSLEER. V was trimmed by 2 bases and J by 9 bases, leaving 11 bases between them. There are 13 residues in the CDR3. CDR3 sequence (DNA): TGCGCCAGCAGCCAATCGAGGTACGGTGAGCAGTTCTTC. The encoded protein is CASSQSRYGEQFF.

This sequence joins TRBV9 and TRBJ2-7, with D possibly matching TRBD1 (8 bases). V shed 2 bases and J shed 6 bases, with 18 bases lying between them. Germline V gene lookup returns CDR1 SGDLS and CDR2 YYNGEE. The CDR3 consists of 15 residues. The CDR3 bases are TGTGCCAGCAGCGTGCAGGGGAACAGGGGGGGCGAGCAGTACTTC. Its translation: CASSVQGNRGGEQYF. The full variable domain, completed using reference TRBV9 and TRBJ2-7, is DSGVTQTPKHLITATGQRVTLRCSPRSGDLSVYWYQQSLDQGLQFLIQYYNGEERAKGNILERFSAQQFPDLHSELNLSSLELGDSALYFCASSVQGNRGGEQYFGPGTRLTVT.

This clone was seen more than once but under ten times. CDR3 coding DNA: TGTGCCAGCAGTGGGGGGGGCTACGAGCAGTACTTC. This codes for CASSGGGYEQYF. The chain couples TRBV25-1 to TRBJ2-7; 7 bases fit TRBD2. Losses at the gene ends were 4 bases for V and 3 bases for J; bases not matched to a gene: 0. Germline assignment: CDR1 MGHDK and CDR2 SYGVNS. The CDR3 runs 12 residues.

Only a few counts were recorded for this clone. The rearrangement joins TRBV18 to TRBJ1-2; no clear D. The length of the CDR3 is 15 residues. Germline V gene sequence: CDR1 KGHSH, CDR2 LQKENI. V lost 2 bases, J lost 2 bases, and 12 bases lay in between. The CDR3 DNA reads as TGTGCCAGCTCACCATCCCAGACACGAAACTATGGCTACACCTTC. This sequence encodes CASSPSQTRNYGYTF.

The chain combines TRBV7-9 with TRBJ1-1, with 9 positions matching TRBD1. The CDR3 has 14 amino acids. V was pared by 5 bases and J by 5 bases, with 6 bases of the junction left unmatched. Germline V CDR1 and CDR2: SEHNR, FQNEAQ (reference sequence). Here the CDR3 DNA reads TGTGCCAGCAGCCGGGGACAGGGAAGAACTGAAGCTTTCTTT. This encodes CASSRGQGRTEAFF.